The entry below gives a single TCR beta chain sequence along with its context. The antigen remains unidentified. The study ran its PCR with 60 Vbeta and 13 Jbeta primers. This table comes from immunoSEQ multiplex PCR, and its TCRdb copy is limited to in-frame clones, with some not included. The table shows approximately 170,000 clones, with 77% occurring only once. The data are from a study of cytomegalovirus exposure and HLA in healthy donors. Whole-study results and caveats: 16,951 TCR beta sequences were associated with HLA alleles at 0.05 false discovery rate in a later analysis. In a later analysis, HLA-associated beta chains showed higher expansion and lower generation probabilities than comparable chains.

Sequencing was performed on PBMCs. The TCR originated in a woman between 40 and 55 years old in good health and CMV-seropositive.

The CDR3 coding sequence is TGTGCCAGCAGCGTAGCTACAGAGGGTGAAGCTTTCTTT. Amino acids: CASSVATEGEAFF. This chain uses TRBV9 with TRBJ1-1; D is ambiguous. The CDR3 runs to 13 residues. Germline CDR1 reads SGDLS; CDR2 reads YYNGEE. Deletions cut 0 bases from V and 7 bases from J, with 10 bases between.